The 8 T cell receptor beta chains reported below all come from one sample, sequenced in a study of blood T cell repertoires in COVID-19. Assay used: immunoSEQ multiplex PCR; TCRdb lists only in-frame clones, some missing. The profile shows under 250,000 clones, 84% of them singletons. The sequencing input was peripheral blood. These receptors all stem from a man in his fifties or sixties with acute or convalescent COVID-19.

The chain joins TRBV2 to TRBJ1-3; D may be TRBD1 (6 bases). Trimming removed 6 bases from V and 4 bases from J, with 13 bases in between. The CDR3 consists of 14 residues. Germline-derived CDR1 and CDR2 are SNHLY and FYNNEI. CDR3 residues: CASSETGTGNTIYF. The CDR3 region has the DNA TGTGCCAGCAGCGAAACAGGGACCGGAAACACCATATATTTT.

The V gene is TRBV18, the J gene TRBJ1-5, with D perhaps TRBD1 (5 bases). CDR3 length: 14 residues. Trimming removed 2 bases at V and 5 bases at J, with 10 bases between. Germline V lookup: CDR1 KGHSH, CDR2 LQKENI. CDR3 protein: CASSPGTGHQPQHF. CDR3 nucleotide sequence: TGTGCCAGCTCACCAGGAACAGGTCATCAGCCCCAGCATTTT.

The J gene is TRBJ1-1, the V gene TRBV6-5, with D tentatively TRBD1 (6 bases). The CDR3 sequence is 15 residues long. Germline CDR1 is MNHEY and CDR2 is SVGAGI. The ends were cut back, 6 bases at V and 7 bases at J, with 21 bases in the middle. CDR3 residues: CASRAVRGSQGEAFF. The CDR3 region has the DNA TGTGCCAGCAGGGCAGTTAGGGGGTCACAAGGTGAAGCTTTCTTT.

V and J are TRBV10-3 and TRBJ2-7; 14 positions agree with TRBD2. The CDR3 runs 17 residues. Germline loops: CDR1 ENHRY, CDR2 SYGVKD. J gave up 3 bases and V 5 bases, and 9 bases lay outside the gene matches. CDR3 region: CAISTGLAGGGVYEQYF. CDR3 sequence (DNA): TGTGCCATCAGTACCGGACTAGCGGGGGGTGGGGTCTACGAGCAGTACTTC.

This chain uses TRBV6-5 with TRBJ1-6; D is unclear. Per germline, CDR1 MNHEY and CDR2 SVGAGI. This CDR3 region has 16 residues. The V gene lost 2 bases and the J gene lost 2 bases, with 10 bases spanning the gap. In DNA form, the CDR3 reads TGTGCCAGCAGTTACGCGACGGAGGCCTATAATTCACCCCTCCACTTT. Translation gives CASSYATEAYNSPLHF.

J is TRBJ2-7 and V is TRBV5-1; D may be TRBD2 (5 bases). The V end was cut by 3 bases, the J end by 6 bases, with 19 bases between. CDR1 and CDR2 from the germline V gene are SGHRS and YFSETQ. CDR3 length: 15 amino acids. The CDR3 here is CASSSHGNMPFEQYF. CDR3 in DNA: TGCGCCAGCAGCTCCCACGGGAACATGCCCTTCGAGCAGTACTTC.

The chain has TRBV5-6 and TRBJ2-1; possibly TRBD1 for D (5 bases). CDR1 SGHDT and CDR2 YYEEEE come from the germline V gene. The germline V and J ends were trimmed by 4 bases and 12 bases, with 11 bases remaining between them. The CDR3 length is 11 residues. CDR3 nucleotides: TGTGCCAGCAGCATCAGGGAAGGGCAGTTCTTC. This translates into CASSIREGQFF.

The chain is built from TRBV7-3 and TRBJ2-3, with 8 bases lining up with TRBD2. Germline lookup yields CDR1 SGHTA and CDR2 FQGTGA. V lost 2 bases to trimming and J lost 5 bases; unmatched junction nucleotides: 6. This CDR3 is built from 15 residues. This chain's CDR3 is CASSLQSGGLDTQYF. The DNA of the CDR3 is TGTGCCAGCAGCTTACAGAGCGGGGGCCTAGATACGCAGTATTTT.